A selection of T cell receptor beta chains follows, all from one sample in a study of shared clonotypes between healthy human individuals. TCRdb's table, derived via immunoSEQ multiplex PCR, lists solely in-frame clones and lacks some. The table lists a few million clones, around 93% of them singletons. The sample taken for sequencing was naive CD8+ T cells from PBMCs. The receptors were gathered from a man in his late teens or twenties in good health. Some clones in this sample may be carry-over from other donors' samples. CDR3s include the opening cysteine and the closing phenylalanine or tryptophan. A D gene is named only where the DNA matches it firmly. Only part of the rows carry a size: once, few, many, or a class if the clone is expanded.

>TRBV7-2|NA|TRBD2|17|TRBJ2-7
CASSPPLAEPNSYEQYF
TGTGCCAGCAGCCCGCCGCTAGCGGAACCCAATTCCTACGAGCAGTACTTC
>TRBV19|once|TRBD2|16|TRBJ2-7
CASSPRGLAGDFEQYF
TGTGCCAGTAGCCCCAGGGGACTAGCGGGAGATTTCGAGCAGTACTTC
>TRBV29-1|NA|TRBD2|14|TRBJ2-1
CSVFLAGARNEQFF
TGCAGCGTTTTTCTAGCGGGAGCACGCAATGAGCAGTTCTTC
>TRBV13|once|NA|13|TRBJ2-5
CASSPYTEETQYF
TGTGCCAGCAGCCCCTACACAGAAGAGACCCAGTACTTC
>TRBV7-9|NA|NA|15|TRBJ2-7
CASSLGRGTAYEQYF
TGTGCCAGCAGCTTAGGTAGGGGTACTGCCTACGAGCAGTACTTC
>TRBV7-9|NA|NA|11|TRBJ2-2
CASSLTGELFF
TGTGCCAGCAGTCTCACCGGGGAGCTGTTTTTT
>TRBV5-1|NA|NA|19|TRBJ2-3
CASSLAYYREAVGTDTQYF
TGCGCCAGCAGCTTGGCCTACTACAGAGAGGCGGTTGGCACAGATACGCAGTATTTT
>TRBV28|NA|NA|15|TRBJ1-5
CASSPAQEGNQPQHF
TGTGCCAGCAGTCCCGCCCAAGAGGGCAATCAGCCCCAGCATTTT
>TRBV30|NA|NA|15|TRBJ2-1
CAWRTALVSYNEQFF
TGTGCCTGGAGGACTGCTCTGGTCTCCTACAATGAGCAGTTCTTC
>TRBV9|NA|TRBD2|16|TRBJ2-3
CASSVGASGSGDTQYF
TGTGCCAGCAGCGTAGGGGCTAGCGGGAGTGGAGATACGCAGTATTTT
>TRBV15|NA|NA|14|TRBJ1-1
CATSRDPGWVEAFF
TGTGCCACCAGCAGAGATCCGGGATGGGTTGAAGCTTTCTTT
>TRBV5-1|NA|NA|15|TRBJ2-3
CASSLDLDGPDTQYF
TGCGCCAGCAGCTTGGATTTAGACGGACCAGATACGCAGTATTTT
>TRBV4-1|NA|TRBD2|20|TRBJ2-1
CASSQDKGVGGLAGYDEQFF
TGCGCCAGCAGCCAAGATAAGGGGGTTGGGGGACTAGCGGGATATGATGAGCAGTTCTTC
>TRBV7-9|once|TRBD1|17|TRBJ2-4
CASSLGPGQGAKNIQYF
TGTGCCAGCAGCCTGGGGCCGGGACAGGGAGCCAAAAACATTCAGTACTTC
>TRBV15|NA|NA|14|TRBJ1-5
CATSRKGLREPQHF
TGTGCCACCAGCAGAAAAGGGTTAAGGGAGCCCCAGCATTTT
>TRBV30|NA|NA|14|TRBJ2-2
CASLSGPRPGELFF
TGTGCCTCATTATCCGGGCCCCGGCCCGGGGAGCTGTTTTTT
>TRBV16|NA|TRBD2|19|TRBJ2-4
CASSQSVSGRALSKNIQYF
TGTGCCAGCAGCCAATCGGTTAGCGGGAGGGCCCTTTCCAAAAACATTCAGTACTTC
>TRBV11-2|NA|NA|13|TRBJ2-7
CASSLSQAYEQYF
TGTGCCAGCAGCTTAAGCCAAGCCTACGAGCAGTACTTC
>TRBV28|NA|NA|15|TRBJ2-7
CASSTDDRNPYEQYF
TGTGCCAGCAGTACCGACGACAGGAACCCCTACGAGCAGTACTTC
>TRBV27|once|NA|13|TRBJ1-4
CASAGGNNEKLFF
TGTGCCAGCGCTGGGGGTAATAATGAAAAACTGTTTTTT
>TRBV6-5|NA|NA|14|TRBJ2-2
CASSYALNTGELFF
TGTGCCAGCAGTTATGCCTTGAACACCGGGGAGCTGTTTTTT